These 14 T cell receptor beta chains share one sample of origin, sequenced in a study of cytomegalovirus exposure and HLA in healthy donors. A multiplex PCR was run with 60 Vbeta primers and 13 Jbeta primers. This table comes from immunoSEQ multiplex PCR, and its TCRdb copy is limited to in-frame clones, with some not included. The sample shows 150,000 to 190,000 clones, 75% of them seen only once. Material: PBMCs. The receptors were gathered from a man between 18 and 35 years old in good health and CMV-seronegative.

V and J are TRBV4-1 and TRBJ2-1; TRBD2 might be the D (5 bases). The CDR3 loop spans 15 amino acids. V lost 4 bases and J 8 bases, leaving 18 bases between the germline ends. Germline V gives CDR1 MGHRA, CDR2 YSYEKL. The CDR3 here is CASSPTGSAGDEQFF. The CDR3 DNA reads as TGCGCCAGCAGCCCCACGGGAAGCGCCGGCGATGAGCAGTTCTTC.

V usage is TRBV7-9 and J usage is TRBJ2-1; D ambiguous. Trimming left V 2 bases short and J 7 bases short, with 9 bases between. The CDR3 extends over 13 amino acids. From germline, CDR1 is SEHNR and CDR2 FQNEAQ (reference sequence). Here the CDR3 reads CASSLYTVNEQFF. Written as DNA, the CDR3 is TGTGCCAGCAGCTTATACACCGTTAATGAGCAGTTCTTC.

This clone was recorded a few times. The CDR3 region is CASSTETQYF. As DNA, the CDR3 is TGTGCCAGCAGCACTGAGACCCAGTACTTC. J is TRBJ2-5 and V is TRBV5-8; D uncertain. The V gene lost 4 bases and the J gene lost 5 bases, with 3 bases spanning the gap. The CDR3 spans 10 residues. Germline-derived CDR1 and CDR2 are SGHTS and YDEGEE. Supplemented by reference TRBV5-8 and TRBJ2-5, the full variable domain reads EAGVTQSPTHLIKTRGQQATLRCSPISGHTSVYWYQQALGLGLQFLLWYDEGEERNRGNFPPRFSGRQFPNYSSELNVNALELEDSALYLCASSTETQYFGPGTRLLVL.

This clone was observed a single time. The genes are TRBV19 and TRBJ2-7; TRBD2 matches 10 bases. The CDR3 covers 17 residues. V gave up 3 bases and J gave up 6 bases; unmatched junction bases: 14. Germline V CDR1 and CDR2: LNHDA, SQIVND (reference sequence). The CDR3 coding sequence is TGTGCCAGTAGTATGTGGTCAGCCGGGACTAGCGTCCCCGAGCAGTACTTC. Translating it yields CASSMWSAGTSVPEQYF. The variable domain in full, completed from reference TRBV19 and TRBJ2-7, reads DGGITQSPKYLFRKEGQNVTLSCEQNLNHDAMYWYRQDPGQGLRLIYYSQIVNDFQKGDIAEGYSVSREKKESFPLTVTSAQKNPTAFYLCASSMWSAGTSVPEQYFGPGTRLTVT.

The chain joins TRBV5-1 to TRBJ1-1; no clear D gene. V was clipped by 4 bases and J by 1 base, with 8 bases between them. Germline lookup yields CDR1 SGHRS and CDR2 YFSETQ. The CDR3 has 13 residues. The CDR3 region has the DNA TGCGCCAGCAGCCTTACACGGAACACTGAAGCTTTCTTT. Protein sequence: CASSLTRNTEAFF.

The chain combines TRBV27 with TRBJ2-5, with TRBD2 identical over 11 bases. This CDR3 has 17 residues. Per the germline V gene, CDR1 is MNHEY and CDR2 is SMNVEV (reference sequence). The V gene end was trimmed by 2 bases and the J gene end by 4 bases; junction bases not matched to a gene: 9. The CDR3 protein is CASSLRASGRNLETQYF. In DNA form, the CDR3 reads TGTGCCAGCAGTTTACGGGCTAGCGGGAGGAATTTAGAGACCCAGTACTTC.

The CDR3 reads CASSIQGYYEQYF. The CDR3 DNA follows: TGTGCCAGTAGTATTCAGGGGTACTACGAGCAGTACTTC. J is TRBJ2-7 and V is TRBV19; TRBD1 is a possible D gene (6 bases). The length of the CDR3 is 13 residues. Germline lookup yields CDR1 LNHDA and CDR2 SQIVND (reference sequence). Trimming took 3 bases from V and 3 from J, leaving 9 bases between them.

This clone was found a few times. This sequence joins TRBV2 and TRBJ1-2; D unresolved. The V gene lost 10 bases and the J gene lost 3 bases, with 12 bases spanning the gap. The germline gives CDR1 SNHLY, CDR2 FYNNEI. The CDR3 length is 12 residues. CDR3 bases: TGTGCCACGAGGAGAGAGGACTATGGCTACACCTTC. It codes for CATRREDYGYTF.

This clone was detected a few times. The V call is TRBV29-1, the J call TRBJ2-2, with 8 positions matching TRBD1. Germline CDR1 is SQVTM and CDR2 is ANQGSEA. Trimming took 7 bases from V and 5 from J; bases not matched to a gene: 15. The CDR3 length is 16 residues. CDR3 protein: CSATTGAPLGTGELFF. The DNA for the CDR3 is TGCAGCGCCACGACAGGGGCTCCCCTGGGGACCGGGGAGCTGTTTTTT.

CDR3 in DNA: TGCGCCAGCAGCCAGGACTCTCAGGCTGAGCGAAACACCATATATTTT. This encodes CASSQDSQAERNTIYF. The V and J genes are TRBV4-1 and TRBJ1-3; D is ambiguous. This CDR3 contains 16 residues. Looked up from germline, CDR1 is MGHRA and CDR2 is YSYEKL. V lost 3 bases and J 5 bases, leaving 17 bases between the germline ends.

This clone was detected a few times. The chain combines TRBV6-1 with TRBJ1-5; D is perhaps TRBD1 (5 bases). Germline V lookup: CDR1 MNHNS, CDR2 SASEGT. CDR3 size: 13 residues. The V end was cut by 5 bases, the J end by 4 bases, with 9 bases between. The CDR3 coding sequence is TGTGCCAGCAGTACAGGAGAAAATCAGCCCCAGCATTTT. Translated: CASSTGENQPQHF.

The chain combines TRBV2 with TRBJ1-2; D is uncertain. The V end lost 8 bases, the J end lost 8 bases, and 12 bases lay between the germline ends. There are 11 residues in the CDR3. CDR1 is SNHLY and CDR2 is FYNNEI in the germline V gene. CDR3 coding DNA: TGTGCCAGCGGGCCAGGATTCGGCTACACCTTC. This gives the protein CASGPGFGYTF.

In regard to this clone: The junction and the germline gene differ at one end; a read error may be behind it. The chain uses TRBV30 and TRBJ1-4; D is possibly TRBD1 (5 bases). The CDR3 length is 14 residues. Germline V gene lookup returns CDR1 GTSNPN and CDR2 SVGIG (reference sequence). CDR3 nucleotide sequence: TGTGCCTGGAAGCCCCCTCCTGGGGCCGGTTCGGCCCTTTTT. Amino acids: CAWKPPPGAGSALF.

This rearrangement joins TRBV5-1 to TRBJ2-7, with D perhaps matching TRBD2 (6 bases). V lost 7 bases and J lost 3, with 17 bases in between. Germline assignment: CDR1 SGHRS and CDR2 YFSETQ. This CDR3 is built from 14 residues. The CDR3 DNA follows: TGCGCCAGCGGGACTCCCGGGACGGGCTACGAGCAGTACTTC. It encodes CASGTPGTGYEQYF.